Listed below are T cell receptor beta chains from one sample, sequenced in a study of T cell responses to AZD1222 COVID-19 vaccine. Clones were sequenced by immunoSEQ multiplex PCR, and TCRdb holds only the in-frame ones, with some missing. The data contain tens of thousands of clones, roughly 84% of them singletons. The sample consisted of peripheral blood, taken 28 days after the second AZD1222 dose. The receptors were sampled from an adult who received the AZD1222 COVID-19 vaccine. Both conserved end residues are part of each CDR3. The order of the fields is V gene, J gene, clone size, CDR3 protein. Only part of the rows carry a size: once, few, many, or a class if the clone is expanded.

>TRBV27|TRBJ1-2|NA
CASSFLGRSNYGYTF
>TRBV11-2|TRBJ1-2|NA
CATAAGRAGYTF
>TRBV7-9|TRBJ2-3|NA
CASSSGLAGDTDTQYF
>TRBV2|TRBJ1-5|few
CASLARPNQPQHF
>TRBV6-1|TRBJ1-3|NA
CASSVSTPGSGNTIYF
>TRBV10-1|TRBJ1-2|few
CASLPHGYTF
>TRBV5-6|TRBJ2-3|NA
CASRRGADTQYF
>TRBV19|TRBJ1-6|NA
CASSIGQGYSPLHF
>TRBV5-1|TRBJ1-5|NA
CASSRDNSPNQPQHF
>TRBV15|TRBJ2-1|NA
CATSREGRLGYEQFF
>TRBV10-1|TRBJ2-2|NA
CATGTSGNTGELFF
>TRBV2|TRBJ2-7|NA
CASRDHRDRIYEQYF
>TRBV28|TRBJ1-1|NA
CASSLWGNTEAFF
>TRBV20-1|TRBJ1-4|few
CSAPRVGKLFF
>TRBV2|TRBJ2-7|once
CASSVLAYEQYF
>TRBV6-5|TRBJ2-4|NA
CASSYSGGAGKNIQYF
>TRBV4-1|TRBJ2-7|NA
CASSQGTGYYEQYF
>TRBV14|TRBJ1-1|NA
CASSLNQPKNTEAFF
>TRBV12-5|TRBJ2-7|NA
CASGRNYEQYF
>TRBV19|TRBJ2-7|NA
CASSIEWGGFYEQYF
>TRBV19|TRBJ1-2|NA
CASQGARGYGYTF
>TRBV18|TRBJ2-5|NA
CASSLSGAKGTQYF
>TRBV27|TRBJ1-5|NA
CASSLSWVGNQPQHF
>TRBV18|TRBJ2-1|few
CASSPTTGNNNEQFF